The rows below give T cell receptor beta chains drawn from one sample of a study of CD4 and CD8 cells across lung adenocarcinoma regions. Via MiXCR, TCRdb re-called the PCR reads, giving one row per CDR3 protein. Altogether around 25,000 distinct CDR3 sequences are present, under 60% being singletons, with the ten largest covering around 50%. The sequencing input was CD8+ T cells from the center of a lung tumor. All receptors come from a male donor with lung adenocarcinoma. The CD4 and CD8 labels of this study may be unreliable. Each CDR3 is given with its conserved first and last residue. D genes are given only for firm matches. Only some rows state a clone size, as once, few, many or a class for expanded clones.

CASSPSGNAYNEQFF | TGTGCCAGCAGCCCTAGCGGGAACGCCTACAATGAGCAGTTCTTC | TRBD2 | TRBV12-3/TRBV12-4 | . | TRBJ2-1
CSAKASNYGYTF | TGCAGTGCTAAAGCTTCAAACTATGGCTACACCTTC | . | TRBV20-1 | few | TRBJ1-2
CASSDWGTSDGEQYF | TGTGCCAGCAGTGACTGGGGGACTAGCGACGGGGAGCAGTACTTC | TRBD2 | TRBV6-4 | . | TRBJ2-7
CASSQDRAYEQYF | TGTGCCAGCAGTCAAGACAGGGCCTACGAGCAGTACTTC | TRBD1 | TRBV6-1 | medium-sized | TRBJ2-7
CASSYSSSLDAGELFF | TGTGCCAGCAGTTACTCTAGCAGTCTTGATGCCGGGGAGCTGTTTTTT | . | TRBV6-5 | few | TRBJ2-2
CASSDSKGQGVMITEAFF | TGCGCCAGCAGTGACTCCAAGGGACAGGGGGTGATGATCACTGAAGCTTTCTTT | TRBD1 | TRBV10-1 | many | TRBJ1-1
CASSSPGQGGNTEAFF | TGTGCCAGCAGTTCCCCGGGACAGGGTGGGAACACTGAAGCTTTCTTT | TRBD1 | TRBV6-5 | . | TRBJ1-1
CASDLLSSGQETQYF | TGTGCCAGCGACCTCCTTTCATCAGGCCAAGAGACCCAGTACTTC | . | TRBV6-6 | many | TRBJ2-5
CASSGTKDTQYF | TGTGCCAGCAGTGGGACAAAGGACACTCAGTATTTT | . | TRBV6-1 | . | TRBJ2-3
CASSESQGSYEQYF | TGTGCCAGCAGTGAGAGCCAGGGCTCCTACGAGCAGTACTTC | . | TRBV6-1 | . | TRBJ2-7
CSAKSGARGSDTQYF | TGCAGTGCCAAGTCAGGGGCTCGGGGATCAGATACGCAGTATTTT | . | TRBV20-1 | few | TRBJ2-3
CASRTLGGTDTQYF | TGTGCCAGCAGGACCCTCGGGGGCACAGATACGCAGTATTTT | . | TRBV6-1 | many | TRBJ2-3
CASSLMGASTDTQYF | TGTGCCAGCAGCTTAATGGGGGCTAGCACAGATACGCAGTATTTT | . | TRBV7-2 | many | TRBJ2-3
CASSLAIGTGLGTQYF | TGCGCCAGCAGCTTGGCAATAGGGACGGGATTAGGGACCCAGTACTTC | . | TRBV5-1 | . | TRBJ2-5
CASSQRQGMNTEAFF | TGTGCCAGCAGCCAACGGCAGGGGATGAACACTGAAGCTTTCTTT | . | TRBV3-1 | . | TRBJ1-1
CARPQRGRYYF | TGTGCCAGACCCCAAAGGGGGCGCTATTACTTC | TRBD1 | TRBV5-3 | few | TRBJ2-1
CASSLAGVGTNAQFF | TGTGCCAGCAGTTTAGCGGGAGTCGGCACCAATGCGCAGTTCTTT | TRBD2 | TRBV6-5 | . | TRBJ2-1
CARSGDPGLGATDTQYF | TGCGCCAGGAGTGGGGACCCGGGGCTGGGAGCCACAGACACTCAGTACTTC | . | TRBV10-1 | once | TRBJ2-4
CASSYVTGGLLSAYSYEQYF | TGTGCCAGCAGTTACGTCACAGGGGGTCTGCTCTCTGCCTACTCCTACGAGCAGTACTTC | TRBD1 | TRBV6-5 | many | TRBJ2-7
CASVWGRGAKNTQYF | TGTGCCAGTGTGTGGGGTAGGGGAGCCAAAAATACGCAGTACTTC | . | TRBV6-1 | . | TRBJ2-4
CASSVSGRWATDTQYF | TGTGCCAGCAGCGTCTCGGGGCGGTGGGCCACGGATACGCAGTATTTC | . | TRBV6-1 | . | TRBJ2-4
CASKGTTYEQYF | TGTGCCAGCAAAGGTACAACCTACGAGCAGTACTTC | . | TRBV27 | many | TRBJ2-7
CAISESGGPGANVQYF | TGTGCCATCAGTGAGTCGGGGGGGCCTGGGGCCAACGTCCAGTATTTC | . | TRBV10-3 | . | TRBJ2-6
CAGRGGPVKETQYF | TGCGCGGGCAGGGGGGGCCCCGTAAAAGAGACGCAGTACTTC | . | TRBV10-2 | . | TRBJ2-7
CASSLGGGIGELFF | TGTGCCAGCAGTTTGGGGGGGGGTATCGGGGAGCTGTTTTTT | TRBD2 | TRBV27 | many | TRBJ2-2
CASRSAGGSYEQYF | TGTGCCAGCAGGTCTGCGGGAGGCTCCTACGAGCAGTACTTC | TRBD2 | TRBV6-1 | many | TRBJ2-7
CASSYFAKNTQYF | TGTGCCAGCAGTTACTTCGCCAAAAACACTCAGTATTTC | . | TRBV6-5 | . | TRBJ2-4
CARGRGREETQYF | TGTGCCCGCGGCAGGGGGCGCGAAGAGACCCAGTACTTC | TRBD1 | TRBV6-1 | . | TRBJ2-5
CGRGLGGRGGETQYF | TGTGGCAGGGGCCTTGGGGGGCGTGGGGGAGAGACCCAGTACTTC | . | TRBV6-1 | . | TRBJ2-5
CARSGRAVRTGAQYF | TGTGCCAGGAGCGGACGGGCTGTGAGGACCGGGGCGCAGTATTTT | . | TRBV6-1 | . | TRBJ2-3
CASSLGATFGSGELFF | TGTGCCAGCAGTTTAGGTGCGACATTTGGGTCCGGGGAGCTGTTTTTT | . | TRBV12-3/TRBV12-4 | few | TRBJ2-2
CASRPGHLREQFF | TGTGCCAGCAGGCCGGGACACTTGAGGGAGCAGTTCTTC | . | TRBV12-3/TRBV12-4 | few | TRBJ2-1
CASDRDRETQYF | TGTGCCAGCGACCGGGACAGAGAGACCCAGTACTTC | TRBD1 | TRBV6-5 | many | TRBJ2-5
CASSQDQSSYTEAFF | TGCGCCAGCAGCCAAGATCAGTCGTCGTATACTGAAGCTTTCTTT | . | TRBV4-1 | . | TRBJ1-1
CAWSVLVTSAYNEQFF | TGTGCCTGGAGTGTATTAGTGACTAGCGCATACAATGAGCAGTTCTTC | TRBD2 | TRBV30 | . | TRBJ2-1
CASSATGYEQYF | TGTGCCAGCAGCGCGACAGGCTACGAGCAGTACTTC | . | TRBV6-5 | many | TRBJ2-7
CASSQDSVASEQFF | TGCGCCAGCAGCCAAGATTCGGTTGCGAGCGAGCAGTTCTTC | . | TRBV4-1 | many | TRBJ2-1
CASSLEGQGTYGYTF | TGTGCCAGCAGCTTAGAAGGACAGGGCACCTATGGCTACACCTTC | TRBD1 | TRBV7-8 | . | TRBJ1-2
CASSDAPSGGADQDTQYF | TGTGCCAGCAGTGACGCGCCTTCGGGGGGGGCGGACCAAGATACGCAGTATTTC | TRBD2 | TRBV6-1 | . | TRBJ2-5
CGSTGLGAKNIQYF | TGCGGCAGCACGGGGCTGGGAGCCAAAAACATTCAGTACTTC | . | TRBV10-2 | . | TRBJ2-4
CASSPGTGGFLGGAQYF | TGTGCCAGCAGCCCCGGGACAGGGGGCTTTCTGGGCGGGGCGCAGTATTTT | TRBD1 | TRBV6-1 | . | TRBJ2-3